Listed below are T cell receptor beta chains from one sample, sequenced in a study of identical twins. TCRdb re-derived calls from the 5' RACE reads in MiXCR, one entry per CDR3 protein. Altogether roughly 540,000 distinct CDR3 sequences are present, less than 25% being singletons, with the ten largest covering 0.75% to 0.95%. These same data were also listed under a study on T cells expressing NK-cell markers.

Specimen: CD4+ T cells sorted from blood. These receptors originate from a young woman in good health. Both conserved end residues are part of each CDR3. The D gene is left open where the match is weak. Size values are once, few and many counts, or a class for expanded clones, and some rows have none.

CASSNRDSNEKLFF TGTGCCAGCAGCAACCGGGACTCTAATGAAAAACTGTTTTTT TRBJ1-4 . . TRBV11-3
CASSLRLGSTIQETQYF TGTGCCAGCAGCTTACGGCTGGGGAGCACCATCCAAGAGACCCAGTACTTC TRBJ2-5 . . TRBV6-5
CASSEAGRINTEAFF TGTGCCAGCAGTGAAGCAGGCAGAATTAACACTGAAGCTTTCTTT TRBJ1-1 . . TRBV6-1
CASTLGGTSGRNEQFF TGTGCCAGCACCCTAGGGGGGACTAGCGGGAGAAATGAGCAGTTCTTC TRBJ2-1 TRBD2 . TRBV7-2
CASSLVHTQYF TGCGCCAGCAGCTTGGTACATACGCAGTATTTT TRBJ2-3 . . TRBV5-1
CASSQVWVAGDREQFF TGCGCCAGCAGCCAAGTGTGGGTAGCGGGAGACCGGGAGCAGTTCTTC TRBJ2-1 TRBD2 many TRBV4-3
CSARPVTASPLHF TGCAGCGCCCGACCGGTTACGGCTTCACCCCTCCACTTT TRBJ1-6 . few TRBV29-1
CASSGTGETQYF TGCGCCAGCTCCGGGACAGGAGAGACCCAGTACTTC TRBJ2-5 TRBD1 many TRBV5-1
CASSEGTGLRAFF TGTGCCAGCAGTGAGGGGACGGGTCTACGAGCTTTCTTT TRBJ1-1 . . TRBV6-4
CAWGGTGASETQYF TGTGCCTGGGGGGGGACGGGCGCTTCGGAGACCCAGTACTTC TRBJ2-5 . . TRBV30
CASSPGLAGRTDTQYF TGTGCCAGCAGCCCCGGACTAGCGGGCCGCACAGATACGCAGTATTTT TRBJ2-3 TRBD2 few TRBV6-1
CSAFDLDRRSGNTIYF TGCAGTGCCTTTGACTTGGACAGACGCTCTGGAAACACCATATATTTT TRBJ1-3 . few TRBV20-1
CASRRGNFPKNVLNNEQFF TGTGCCAGCAGAAGAGGAAATTTTCCTAAAAACGTCCTCAACAATGAGCAGTTCTTC TRBJ2-1 . . TRBV11-1
CAIELGNTIYF TGTGCCATCGAACTTGGAAACACCATATATTTT TRBJ1-3 . . TRBV11-3
CSGTESWDSPLHF TGCAGTGGAACGGAGTCATGGGATTCACCCCTCCACTTT TRBJ1-6 . . TRBV20-1
CSAQAGALNEQFF TGCAGTGCGCAAGCGGGGGCCTTAAATGAGCAGTTCTTC TRBJ2-1 TRBD2 . TRBV20-1
CATSRDIQGWDNSLLHF TGTGCCACCAGCAGAGATATACAGGGTTGGGATAATTCACTCCTCCACTTT TRBJ1-6 . . TRBV15
CASTPERRGNEQFF TGCGCCAGCACCCCGGAGCGCCGGGGCAATGAGCAGTTCTTC TRBJ2-1 . many TRBV5-1
CASIPGRADYGYTF TGTGCCAGCATCCCCGGCAGGGCGGATTATGGCTACACCTTC TRBJ1-2 . . TRBV2
CASGGLAGKSWYQETQYF TGTGCCAGCGGGGGCCTAGCGGGGAAATCTTGGTACCAAGAGACCCAGTACTTC TRBJ2-5 TRBD2 once TRBV3-1
CASRVPNQPQHF TGTGCCAGTAGGGTCCCCAATCAGCCCCAGCATTTT TRBJ1-5 . . TRBV19
CSARPNSGRAHEQYF TGCAGTGCTAGGCCGAATAGCGGGAGGGCCCACGAGCAGTACTTC TRBJ2-7 TRBD2 . TRBV20-1
CSVERPGDTQYF TGCAGCGTTGAGCGGCCGGGAGATACGCAGTATTTT TRBJ2-3 . . TRBV29-1
CASSPERFGAFF TGTGCCAGCAGCCCTGAAAGGTTTGGAGCTTTCTTT TRBJ1-1 . . TRBV12-3/TRBV12-4
CASSRGAETQYF TGTGCCAGCAGTAGGGGGGCAGAGACCCAGTACTTC TRBJ2-5 . . TRBV6-6
CASSEAFRAGVETQYF TGTGCCAGCAGTGAAGCGTTTCGGGCCGGAGTGGAGACCCAGTACTTC TRBJ2-5 . . TRBV2
CAGQEGAPGDTQYF TGCGCAGGCCAGGAGGGGGCGCCCGGGGATACGCAGTATTTT TRBJ2-3 . . TRBV5-1
CASSELAQETQYF TGTGCCAGCAGCGAACTAGCCCAAGAGACCCAGTACTTC TRBJ2-5 . many TRBV12-3/TRBV12-4
CAISDRTLMRGEAFF TGTGCCATCAGTGACAGGACTCTAATGAGGGGTGAAGCTTTCTTT TRBJ1-1 . few TRBV10-3
CASSPPSTGQGAYGYTF TGTGCCAGCTCACCACCGTCCACAGGACAGGGGGCTTATGGCTACACCTTC TRBJ1-2 TRBD1 once TRBV18
CSAREGLADRTDTQYF TGCAGTGCTAGAGAGGGACTAGCGGATAGAACAGATACGCAGTATTTT TRBJ2-3 TRBD2 once TRBV20-1
CSARGRLAGVEQYF TGCAGTGCTAGGGGACGACTAGCGGGGGTCGAGCAGTACTTC TRBJ2-7 TRBD2 once TRBV20-1
CASSTLGQGAMIGYEQYF TGTGCCAGCAGCACCCTTGGACAGGGGGCGATGATCGGCTACGAGCAGTACTTC TRBJ2-7 TRBD1 . TRBV5-6
CASSARGESYYEQYF TGTGCCAGCAGCGCCAGGGGAGAGTCTTACTACGAGCAGTACTTC TRBJ2-7 . . TRBV9
CAISDRLDKLFF TGTGCCATCAGTGATCGACTCGACAAACTGTTTTTT TRBJ1-4 . few TRBV10-3
CASSLVKGLSPLHF TGTGCCAGCAGTTTAGTCAAAGGGCTCTCACCCCTCCACTTT TRBJ1-6 . many TRBV12-3/TRBV12-4
CASSFGTGLKQNTDTQYF TGTGCCAGCAGCTTCGGGACAGGACTAAAACAGAACACAGATACGCAGTATTTT TRBJ2-3 TRBD1 few TRBV11-2
CATSRGATGELFF TGTGCCACCAGCAGAGGAGCAACCGGGGAGCTGTTTTTT TRBJ2-2 . . TRBV15
CSATRPGAGNEQFF TGCAGTGCTACCCGTCCCGGCGCGGGCAATGAGCAGTTCTTC TRBJ2-1 . . TRBV20-1
CASSLEVASGGRRGDTQYF TGTGCCAGCAGCCTTGAAGTGGCTAGCGGGGGCCGGAGGGGTGATACGCAGTATTTT TRBJ2-3 TRBD2 few TRBV7-6
CSASRDRGPLATEAFF TGCAGTGCTTCCCGGGACAGGGGACCTTTAGCCACTGAAGCTTTCTTT TRBJ1-1 TRBD1 . TRBV20-1
CSPGRSGKKETQYF TGCAGTCCTGGGAGGTCAGGGAAAAAAGAGACCCAGTACTTC TRBJ2-5 . . TRBV20-1
CASSSSGREAFF TGTGCCAGCAGCTCCTCAGGGCGGGAGGCTTTCTTT TRBJ1-1 . few TRBV7-9
CSTRTSGSSYEQYF TGCAGCACAAGGACTAGCGGGAGCTCCTACGAGCAGTACTTC TRBJ2-7 TRBD2 . TRBV29-1
CASSHQGDYGYTF TGCGCCAGCAGCCATCAGGGGGACTATGGCTACACCTTC TRBJ1-2 TRBD1 . TRBV5-1
CASSLSWTSILNEQFF TGCGCCAGCAGCTTGTCCTGGACTAGTATTTTGAATGAGCAGTTCTTC TRBJ2-1 TRBD2 few TRBV5-1
CATSASSGINEQFF TGTGCCACCAGTGCTTCTAGCGGGATCAATGAGCAGTTCTTC TRBJ2-1 TRBD2 . TRBV24-1
CSASPPSGYNEQFF TGCAGTGCTAGTCCACCTAGCGGCTACAATGAGCAGTTCTTC TRBJ2-1 TRBD2 few TRBV20-1
CSAATRGRFTNEKLFF TGCAGTGCAGCAACGAGGGGGCGATTTACTAATGAAAAACTGTTTTTT TRBJ1-4 TRBD1 . TRBV20-1
CSVAPSSQETQYF TGCAGCGTTGCCCCCAGCTCCCAAGAGACCCAGTACTTC TRBJ2-5 . few TRBV29-1
CASSPPPRLGTEAFF TGCGCCAGCAGCCCCCCCCCGAGGTTGGGGACTGAAGCTTTCTTT TRBJ1-1 . many TRBV5-1
CASSPPGRASNGYTF TGTGCCAGCTCACCACCGGGACGAGCGAGCAATGGCTACACCTTC TRBJ1-2 . . TRBV18
CASSLIRTGANVLTF TGTGCCAGCAGCCTTATAAGAACTGGGGCCAACGTCCTGACTTTC TRBJ2-6 . . TRBV14
CSASPGTGRAIEAFF TGCAGTGCTTCCCCCGGGACAGGGAGGGCCATTGAAGCTTTCTTT TRBJ1-1 TRBD1 many TRBV20-1
CSVARKDEQFF TGCAGCGTTGCCAGGAAGGATGAGCAGTTCTTC TRBJ2-1 . few TRBV29-1
CASSFDRTNYGYTF TGTGCCAGCAGTTTCGACAGAACTAACTATGGCTACACCTTC TRBJ1-2 . few TRBV12-3/TRBV12-4
CASSLVGAGYEQYF TGCGCCAGCAGCTTGGTGGGGGCCGGCTACGAGCAGTACTTC TRBJ2-7 . many TRBV5-1
CASSYVDGTGELFF TGTGCCAGCAGCTACGTTGATGGGACCGGGGAGCTGTTTTTT TRBJ2-2 . few TRBV7-2